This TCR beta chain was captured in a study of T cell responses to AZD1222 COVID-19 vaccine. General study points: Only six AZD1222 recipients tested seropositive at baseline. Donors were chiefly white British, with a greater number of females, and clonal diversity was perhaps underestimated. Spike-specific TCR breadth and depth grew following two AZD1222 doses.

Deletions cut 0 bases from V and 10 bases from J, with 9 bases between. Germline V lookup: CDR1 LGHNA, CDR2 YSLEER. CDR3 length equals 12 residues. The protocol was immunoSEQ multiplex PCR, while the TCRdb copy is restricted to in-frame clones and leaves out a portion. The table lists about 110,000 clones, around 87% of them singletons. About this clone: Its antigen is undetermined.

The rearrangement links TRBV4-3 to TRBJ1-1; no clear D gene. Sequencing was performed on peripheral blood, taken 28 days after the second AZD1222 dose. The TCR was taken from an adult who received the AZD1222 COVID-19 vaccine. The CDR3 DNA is TGCGCCAGCAGCCAAGAGAGGGAGGGAGCTTTCTTT. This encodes CASSQEREGAFF.